The sequence of this T cell receptor beta chain was determined in a study of Ad26.COV2.S vaccination and SARS-CoV-2 variants. Turning to the study itself: Intramuscular Ad26.COV2.S at 5x10^10 or 1x10^11 viral particles. General study findings and limits: Those who received the vaccine showed greater spike-specific TCR breadth than those given placebo.

Treatment defined: about 20 received Ad26.COV2.S at low or high dose, single or two shots; five or six received placebo; per-sample allocation not given. Sampling occurred on day 63 after the first vaccine or placebo injection. The V end lost 4 bases, the J end lost 2 bases, and 7 bases lay between the germline ends. CDR1 is SGHRS and CDR2 is YFSETQ in the germline V gene. The CDR3 spans 13 residues. This clone was observed a handful of times. Antigen: not known. Generated by immunoSEQ multiplex PCR, the TCRdb table keeps only in-frame clones and is missing some. Of 450,000 to 550,000 clones listed, approximately 89% are singletons.

The TCR was taken from a person aged 18-60 years who received the Ad26.COV2.S COVID-19 vaccine or a placebo. J is TRBJ1-3 and V is TRBV5-1; no reliable D call. The starting material was peripheral blood, obtained in a trial of Ad26.COV2.S vaccine versus placebo. The DNA of the CDR3 is TGCGCCAGCAGCCCTGAGCCTGGAAACACCATATATTTT. Amino acids: CASSPEPGNTIYF. Filled out from reference TRBV5-1 and TRBJ1-3, the complete variable domain reads KAGVTQTPRYLIKTRGQQVTLSCSPISGHRSVSWYQQTPGQGLQFLFEYFSETQRNKGNFPGRFSGRQFSNSRSEMNVSTLELGDSALYLCASSPEPGNTIYFGEGSWLTVV.